These 29 T cell receptor beta chains originate from one sample sequenced in a study of shared clonotypes between healthy human individuals. Some clones are missing from TCRdb's copy, which holds only in-frame ones; the method was immunoSEQ multiplex PCR. The sample has approximately 110,000 clones, about 66% seen once. Sample: memory CD8+ T cells sorted from blood. As to subset: CD45RO+ cells pooled with CCR7-negative TemRA cells. These receptors all come from a woman in her 30s in good health.

This clone has more than one count but fewer than ten. The V call is TRBV2, the J call TRBJ2-3, with 7 bases matching TRBD1. Germline CDR1 is SNHLY and CDR2 is FYNNEI. The CDR3 covers 15 residues. The junction had 6 bases not matched to a gene; V was cut back by 6 bases and J by 0 bases. The CDR3 loop is CASSEGTASTDTQYF. The DNA for the CDR3 is TGTGCCAGCAGCGAGGGGACAGCTAGCACAGATACGCAGTATTTT.

This clone has only one observation. The CDR3 loop reads CASSDRADTGELFF. The CDR3 DNA sequence: TGTGCCAGCAGTGACAGGGCAGACACCGGGGAGCTGTTTTTT. The genes are TRBV25-1 and TRBJ2-2; possibly TRBD1 for D (5 bases). Germline-derived CDR1 and CDR2 are MGHDK and SYGVNS. This CDR3 is built from 14 residues. V gave up 3 bases and J gave up 3 bases, with 8 bases separating them.

This clone appeared a single time. The chain uses TRBV5-4 and TRBJ2-1, with TRBD2 matching 16 bases. Germline lookup yields CDR1 SGHNT and CDR2 YYREEE (reference sequence). The V gene end was trimmed by 6 bases and the J gene end by 6 bases; junction bases not matched to a gene: 9. This CDR3 spans 17 amino acids. The CDR3 loop is CASIKGGTSGRANEQFF. The DNA for the CDR3 is TGTGCCAGCATCAAGGGGGGGACTAGCGGGAGGGCCAATGAGCAGTTCTTC.

This rearrangement joins TRBV10-3 to TRBJ2-7; 9 bases agree with TRBD2. The germline gives CDR1 ENHRY, CDR2 SYGVKD. This CDR3 is built from 17 residues. With V trimmed by 4 bases and J by 0 bases, 10 bases remained unmatched. The CDR3 DNA reads as TGTGCCATCAGTGCGATACTAGCGGGTTTAAGCTCCTACGAGCAGTACTTC. This codes for CAISAILAGLSSYEQYF.

This rearrangement joins TRBV18 to TRBJ2-2; TRBD2 matches 8 bases. The CDR3 is 18 amino acids. Germline-derived CDR1 and CDR2 are KGHSH and LQKENI. Germline trimming cut 5 bases from V and 2 bases from J; bases unmatched to any gene: 13. The CDR3 region has the DNA TGTGCCAGCTCAACGTGGACTAGCTTTACCCCTAACACCGGGGAGCTGTTTTTT. Translated, it gives CASSTWTSFTPNTGELFF.

This clone came up once. The rearrangement links TRBV30 to TRBJ2-3, with TRBD2 matching over 8 bases. Germline-derived CDR1 and CDR2 are GTSNPN and SVGIG (reference sequence). V gave up 0 bases and J gave up 13 bases; unmatched junction bases: 15. CDR3 length: 15 residues. CDR3 in amino acids: CAWSVFSGVGSGKYF. In nucleotides, the CDR3 is TGTGCCTGGAGTGTTTTTTCTGGGGTTGGTAGCGGGAAGTATTTT.

The chain combines TRBV28 with TRBJ1-1, with 8 bases lining up with TRBD1. The CDR3 spans 12 residues. CDR1 and CDR2 (germline): MDHEN, SYDVKM. With V trimmed by 10 bases and J by 5 bases, 6 bases remained unmatched. CDR3 sequence reads: CATQGGRTEAFF. DNA of the CDR3: TGTGCCACACAGGGGGGAAGGACTGAAGCTTTCTTT.

The chain employs TRBV28 and TRBJ1-3; tentative D call: TRBD1 (6 bases). Germline V gives CDR1 MDHEN, CDR2 SYDVKM. V was cut by 10 bases and J by 0 bases, with 10 bases left in between. The CDR3 contains 13 residues. CDR3: CAIGQYSGNTIYF. As DNA, the CDR3 is TGTGCCATAGGACAGTACTCTGGAAACACCATATATTTT.

V usage is TRBV19 and J usage is TRBJ2-3; no clear D. The CDR3 length is 14 residues. The germline V and J ends were trimmed by 5 bases and 0 bases, with 9 bases remaining between them. Germline CDR1 reads LNHDA; CDR2 reads SQIVND (reference sequence). The CDR3 nucleotides read TGTGCCAGTAGTCCCCCCGAGAGCACAGATACGCAGTATTTT. This sequence encodes CASSPPESTDTQYF.

Written as DNA, the CDR3 is TGTGCCAGCAGCCAGCAGGCGGATTCCTACGAGCAGTACTTC. Protein: CASSQQADSYEQYF. The rearrangement uses TRBV7-9 and TRBJ2-7; no reliable D call. Trimming removed 5 bases from V and 1 base from J, with 12 bases in between. The CDR3 runs to 14 residues. CDR1 and CDR2 (germline): SEHNR, FQNEAQ (reference sequence).

CDR3 DNA: TGTGCCAGCTCAGGCTGGACAGGGAAGTACTATGGCTACACCTTC. Amino acid sequence: CASSGWTGKYYGYTF. The rearrangement joins TRBV18 to TRBJ1-2; 8 bases align to TRBD1. The CDR3 runs 15 residues. J lost 3 bases, V lost 5 bases, and 8 bases had no gene match. Germline V gene data show CDR1 as KGHSH and CDR2 as LQKENI.

The chain is built from TRBV6-5 and TRBJ1-1; D is undetermined. The length of the CDR3 is 13 residues. Germline-derived CDR1 and CDR2 are MNHEY and SVGAGI. The V gene lost 0 bases and the J gene lost 0 bases, with 2 bases spanning the gap. CDR3 sequence: CASSYSMNTEAFF. The CDR3 bases are TGTGCCAGCAGTTACTCGATGAACACTGAAGCTTTCTTT.

The V call is TRBV18, the J call TRBJ2-7, with D hard to call. Germline CDR1 KGHSH, CDR2 LQKENI. CDR3 size: 18 residues. V shed 3 bases and J shed 0 bases, with 21 bases lying between them. The CDR3 DNA reads as TGTGCCAGCTCACCGTCGGAGCTACTTGGATTGCCCTCCTACGAGCAGTACTTC. Amino acid sequence: CASSPSELLGLPSYEQYF. The full variable domain, in which reference TRBV18 and TRBJ2-7 provide the parts outside the CDR3, is NAGVMQNPRHLVRRRGQEARLRCSPMKGHSHVYWYRQLPEEGLKFMVYLQKENIIDESGMPKERFSAEFPKEGPSILRIQQVVRGDSAAYFCASSPSELLGLPSYEQYFGPGTRLTVT.

The rearrangement joins TRBV12-5 to TRBJ2-1, with 10 bases that match TRBD1. The CDR3 length is 16 residues. CDR1 LGHNT and CDR2 FRNRAP come from the germline V gene. The V gene end was trimmed by 7 bases and the J gene end by 7 bases; junction bases not matched to a gene: 13. This chain's CDR3 is CASVLEYGTGVNEQFF. The DNA for the CDR3 is TGTGCTAGTGTCCTAGAATACGGGACAGGGGTAAATGAGCAGTTCTTC.

This chain uses TRBV6-4 with TRBJ1-2; perhaps TRBD1 as D (5 bases). This CDR3 is 15 amino acids long. Trimming shortened V by 3 bases and J by 7 bases, and 18 bases separated the two germline ends. Germline V CDR1 and CDR2: MRHNA, SNTAGT. The CDR3 DNA sequence: TGTGCCAGCAGTGAAACCAGGGAGCCTATGGGTGGCTACACCTTC. Protein product: CASSETREPMGGYTF.

The CDR3 DNA sequence: TGTGCCACCAGCATAGGACAGGGGCAAGAGACCCAGTACTTC. Translation gives CATSIGQGQETQYF. This chain links TRBV15 with TRBJ2-5; 9 nucleotides align to TRBD1. Germline assignment: CDR1 LNHNV and CDR2 YYDKDF (reference sequence). Trimming removed 4 bases from V and 2 bases from J; junction bases left unmatched: 2. This CDR3 region has 14 residues.

Many counts were recorded for this clone. The chain joins TRBV27 to TRBJ2-7, with 7 bases fitting TRBD2. Germline CDR1 MNHEY, CDR2 SMNVEV (reference sequence). The CDR3 covers 14 residues. J gave up 0 bases and V 7 bases, and 6 bases lay outside the gene matches. CDR3 DNA: TGTGCCAGCACCCCCGGCGGGAGCTCCTACGAGCAGTACTTC. Amino acids: CASTPGGSSYEQYF.

This sequence joins TRBV7-9 and TRBJ1-5, with 8 bases aligning to TRBD1. V shed 1 base and J 5 bases; nucleotides not matched to a gene: 7. The CDR3 extends over 16 amino acids. Looked up from germline, CDR1 is SEHNR and CDR2 is FQNEAQ (reference sequence). The CDR3 DNA reads TGTGCCAGCAGCTTAGAAGTTGGCAGGGGGCATCAGCCCCAGCATTTT. Amino acids: CASSLEVGRGHQPQHF.

This clone was detected a few times. The limits of the CDR3 on the DNA are not certain, so only TCRdb's listed CDR3 is given. The chain has TRBV6-5 and TRBJ1-1; the listed D gene, TRBD1, was not tested against the DNA. The CDR3 has 12 amino acids, counting both end residues. CDR1 and CDR2 (germline): MNHEY, SVGAGI. The CDR3 spells CASSTSDSEAFF.

The chain links TRBV27 to TRBJ2-3; 10 positions agree with TRBD2. Germline V gives CDR1 MNHEY, CDR2 SMNVEV (reference sequence). V shed 5 bases and J 2 bases; nucleotides not matched to a gene: 7. The CDR3 totals 16 residues. In DNA, the CDR3 is TGTGCCAGCAGTCCTCTAGCGGGGGCAGACACAGATACGCAGTATTTT. It specifies CASSPLAGADTDTQYF.

This clone was counted many times. J is TRBJ2-3 and V is TRBV9, with a tentative D call TRBD2 (6 bases). Between the trimmed V and J ends, which lost 8 bases and 3 bases, there was a span of 13 bases. Germline lookup yields CDR1 SGDLS and CDR2 YYNGEE. The CDR3 totals 13 residues. CDR3 DNA sequence: TGTGCCAGTTCTAGCGTTTCGACAGATACGCAGTATTTT. It encodes CASSSVSTDTQYF.

The sample holds a few counts of this clone. The chain joins TRBV4-1 to TRBJ2-7, with D maybe TRBD1 (5 bases). Per the germline V gene, CDR1 is MGHRA and CDR2 is YSYEKL. V was cut by 1 base and J by 3 bases, with 13 bases left in between. The CDR3 has 15 residues. The CDR3 coding sequence is TGCGCCAGCAGCCAAGCCCAGGGTACTATCTACGAGCAGTACTTC. Amino acids: CASSQAQGTIYEQYF.

The CDR3 DNA reads as TGCGCCAGCAGCTTGGTACAGGGAGACACTGAAGCTTTCTTT. Its translation is CASSLVQGDTEAFF. The chain combines TRBV5-1 with TRBJ1-1, with D possibly being TRBD1 (6 bases). Trimming pared 0 bases from V and 3 bases from J, leaving 9 bases between. Germline V lookup: CDR1 SGHRS, CDR2 YFSETQ. The CDR3 runs to 14 residues. Combining the CDR3 with reference TRBV5-1 and TRBJ1-1 gives the whole variable domain KAGVTQTPRYLIKTRGQQVTLSCSPISGHRSVSWYQQTPGQGLQFLFEYFSETQRNKGNFPGRFSGRQFSNSRSEMNVSTLELGDSALYLCASSLVQGDTEAFFGQGTRLTVV.

V and J are TRBV28 and TRBJ2-3, with 7 nucleotides matching TRBD1. The CDR3 length is 15 residues. The V gene end was trimmed by 5 bases and the J gene end by 6 bases; junction bases not matched to a gene: 11. Germline V gene data show CDR1 as MDHEN and CDR2 as SYDVKM. The CDR3 protein is CASSEGGAERDTQYF. The CDR3 bases are TGTGCCAGCAGTGAAGGGGGCGCAGAGAGGGATACGCAGTATTTT.

The chain couples TRBV27 to TRBJ2-7; D unclear. The CDR3 consists of 14 residues. Germline loops: CDR1 MNHEY, CDR2 SMNVEV (reference sequence). The V gene lost 4 bases and the J gene lost 3 bases, with 13 bases spanning the gap. The CDR3 DNA is TGTGCCAGCAGTTCCCAACCCTACCTCTACGAGCAGTACTTC. Amino acid sequence: CASSSQPYLYEQYF.

V usage is TRBV5-8 and J usage is TRBJ2-7; 9 positions match TRBD2. V gave up 4 bases and J gave up 3 bases; unmatched junction bases: 5. The germline CDR1 and CDR2 sequences are SGHTS and YDEGEE. The length of the CDR3 is 14 residues. The CDR3 sequence: CASSPSGTYYEQYF. CDR3 in DNA: TGTGCCAGCAGCCCTAGCGGGACTTACTACGAGCAGTACTTC. The complete variable domain, with remaining parts taken from reference TRBV5-8 and TRBJ2-7, reads EAGVTQSPTHLIKTRGQQATLRCSPISGHTSVYWYQQALGLGLQFLLWYDEGEERNRGNFPPRFSGRQFPNYSSELNVNALELEDSALYLCASSPSGTYYEQYFGPGTRLTVT.

This chain connects TRBV6-5 to TRBJ2-2; D call uncertain. The CDR3 is made up of 12 amino acids. Trimming pared 2 bases from V and 12 bases from J, leaving 10 bases between. Germline CDR1 is MNHEY and CDR2 is SVGAGI. The CDR3 DNA reads as TGTGCCAGCAGTTACGGCCTATCGAAGCTGTTTTTT. This translates into CASSYGLSKLFF.

The genes are TRBV7-9 and TRBJ2-2; D is unclear. The CDR3 consists of 14 residues. The germline V gene has CDR1 SEHNR and CDR2 FQNEAQ (reference sequence). V shed 5 bases and J shed 4 bases, with 11 bases lying between them. The CDR3 sequence: CASSAPFGTGELFF. As DNA, the CDR3 is TGTGCCAGCAGCGCCCCTTTTGGCACCGGGGAGCTGTTTTTT.

The chain couples TRBV27 to TRBJ2-1; D gene unclear. Germline CDR1 reads MNHEY; CDR2 reads SMNVEV (reference sequence). The ends were cut back, 5 bases at V and 8 bases at J, with 13 bases in the middle. This CDR3 spans 13 amino acids. CDR3 loop: CASSPSTAHEQFF. The CDR3 region has the DNA TGTGCCAGCAGTCCCTCGACGGCCCATGAGCAGTTCTTC.